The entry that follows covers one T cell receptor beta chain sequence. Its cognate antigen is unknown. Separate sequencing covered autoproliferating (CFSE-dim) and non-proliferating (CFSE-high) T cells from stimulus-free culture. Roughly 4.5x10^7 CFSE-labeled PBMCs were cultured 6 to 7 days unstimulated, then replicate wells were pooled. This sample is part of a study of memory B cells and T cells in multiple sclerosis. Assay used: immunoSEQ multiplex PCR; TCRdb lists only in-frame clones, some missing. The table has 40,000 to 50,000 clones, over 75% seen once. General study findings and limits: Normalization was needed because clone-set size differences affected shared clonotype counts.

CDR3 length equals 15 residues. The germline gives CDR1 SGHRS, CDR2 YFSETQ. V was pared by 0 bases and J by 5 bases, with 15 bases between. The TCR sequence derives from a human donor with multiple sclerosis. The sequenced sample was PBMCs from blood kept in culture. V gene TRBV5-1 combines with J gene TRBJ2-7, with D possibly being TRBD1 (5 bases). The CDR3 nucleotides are TGCGCCAGCAGCTTGGTAGGCAGCAGGGCGGACGAGCAGTACTTC. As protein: CASSLVGSRADEQYF.